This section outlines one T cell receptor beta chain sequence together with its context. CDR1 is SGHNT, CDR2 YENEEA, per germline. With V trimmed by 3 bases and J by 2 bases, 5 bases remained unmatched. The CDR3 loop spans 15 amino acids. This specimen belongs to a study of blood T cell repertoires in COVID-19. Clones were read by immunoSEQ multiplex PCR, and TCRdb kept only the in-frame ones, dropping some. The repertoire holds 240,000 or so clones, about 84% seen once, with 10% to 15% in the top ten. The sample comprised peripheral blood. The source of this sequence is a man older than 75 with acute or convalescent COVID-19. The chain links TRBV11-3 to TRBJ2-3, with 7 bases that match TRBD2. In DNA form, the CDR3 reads TGTGCCAGCAGCTTGAGGGACTATCCCACAGATACGCAGTATTTT. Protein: CASSLRDYPTDTQYF.